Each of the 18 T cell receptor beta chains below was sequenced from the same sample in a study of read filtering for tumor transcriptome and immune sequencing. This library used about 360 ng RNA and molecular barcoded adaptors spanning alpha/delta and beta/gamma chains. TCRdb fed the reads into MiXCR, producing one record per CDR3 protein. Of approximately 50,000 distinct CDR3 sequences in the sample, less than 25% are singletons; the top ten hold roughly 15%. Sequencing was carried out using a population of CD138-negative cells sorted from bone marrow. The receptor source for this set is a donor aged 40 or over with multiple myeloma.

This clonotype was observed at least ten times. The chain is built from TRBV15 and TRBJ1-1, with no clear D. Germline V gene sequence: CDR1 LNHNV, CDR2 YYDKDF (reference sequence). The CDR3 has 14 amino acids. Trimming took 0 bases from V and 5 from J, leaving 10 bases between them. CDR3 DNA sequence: TGTGCCACCAGCAGAGATCGGGCGGGGACTGAAGCTTTCTTT. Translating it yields CATSRDRAGTEAFF.

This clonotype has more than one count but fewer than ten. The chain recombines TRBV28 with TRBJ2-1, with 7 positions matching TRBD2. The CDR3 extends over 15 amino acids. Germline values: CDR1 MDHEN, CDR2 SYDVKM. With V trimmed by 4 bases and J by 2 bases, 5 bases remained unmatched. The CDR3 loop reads CASSSPRGAYNEQFF. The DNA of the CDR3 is TGTGCCAGCAGTTCCCCCCGGGGGGCCTACAATGAGCAGTTCTTC.

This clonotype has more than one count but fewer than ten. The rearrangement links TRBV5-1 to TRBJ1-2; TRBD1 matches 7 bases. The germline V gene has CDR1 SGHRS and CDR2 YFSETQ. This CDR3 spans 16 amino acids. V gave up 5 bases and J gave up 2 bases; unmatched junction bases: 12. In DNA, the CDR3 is TGCGCCAGCAGGATGGGGGCAGGGGGGGAGAACTATGGCTACACCTTC. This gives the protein CASRMGAGGENYGYTF.

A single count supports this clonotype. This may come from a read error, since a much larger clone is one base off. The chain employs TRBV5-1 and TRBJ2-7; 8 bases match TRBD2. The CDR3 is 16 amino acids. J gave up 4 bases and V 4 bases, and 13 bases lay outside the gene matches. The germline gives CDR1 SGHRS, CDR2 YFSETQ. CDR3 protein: CASSTGREGTPYEQYF. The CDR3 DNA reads TGCGCCAGCAGCACGGGCCGGGAGGGGACACCTTACGAGCAGTACTTC.

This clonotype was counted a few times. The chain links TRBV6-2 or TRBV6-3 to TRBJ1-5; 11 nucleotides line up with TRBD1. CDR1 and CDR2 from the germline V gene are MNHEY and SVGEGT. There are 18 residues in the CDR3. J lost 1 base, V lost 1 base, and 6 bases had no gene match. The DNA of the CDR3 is TGTGCCAGCAGTTACTATAGGACAGGGGGCGCGAGCAATCAGCCCCAGCATTTT. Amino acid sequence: CASSYYRTGGASNQPQHF.

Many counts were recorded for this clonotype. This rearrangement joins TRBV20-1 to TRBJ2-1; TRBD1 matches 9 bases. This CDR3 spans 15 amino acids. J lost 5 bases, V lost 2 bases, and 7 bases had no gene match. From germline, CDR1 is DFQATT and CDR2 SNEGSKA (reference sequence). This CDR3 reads CSARIQDRGHNEQFF. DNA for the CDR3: TGCAGTGCTAGAATCCAGGACAGGGGACACAATGAGCAGTTCTTC.

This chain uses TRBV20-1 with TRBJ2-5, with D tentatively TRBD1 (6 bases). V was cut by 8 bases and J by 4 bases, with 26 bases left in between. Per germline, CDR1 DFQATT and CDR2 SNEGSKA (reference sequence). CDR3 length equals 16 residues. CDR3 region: CSPQGQAGHYRETQYF. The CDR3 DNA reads TGCAGTCCCCAGGGGCAGGCAGGGCATTACAGAGAGACCCAGTACTTC.

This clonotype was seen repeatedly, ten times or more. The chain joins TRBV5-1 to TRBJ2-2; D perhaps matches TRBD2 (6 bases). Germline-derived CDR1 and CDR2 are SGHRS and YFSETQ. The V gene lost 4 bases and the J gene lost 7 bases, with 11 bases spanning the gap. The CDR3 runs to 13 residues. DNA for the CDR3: TGCGCCAGCAGCGGAGGGGACGTCGGGGAGCTGTTTTTT. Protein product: CASSGGDVGELFF.

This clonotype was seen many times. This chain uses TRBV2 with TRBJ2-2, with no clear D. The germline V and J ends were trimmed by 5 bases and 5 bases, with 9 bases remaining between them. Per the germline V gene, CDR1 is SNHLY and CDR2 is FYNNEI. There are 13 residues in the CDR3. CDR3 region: CASSQRRTGELFF. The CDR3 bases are TGTGCCAGCAGTCAAAGACGGACCGGGGAGCTGTTTTTT. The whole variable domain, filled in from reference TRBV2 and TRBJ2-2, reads EPEVTQTPSHQVTQMGQEVILRCVPISNHLYFYWYRQILGQKVEFLVSFYNNEISEKSEIFDDQFSVERPDGSNFTLKIRSTKLEDSAMYFCASSQRRTGELFFGEGSRLTVL.

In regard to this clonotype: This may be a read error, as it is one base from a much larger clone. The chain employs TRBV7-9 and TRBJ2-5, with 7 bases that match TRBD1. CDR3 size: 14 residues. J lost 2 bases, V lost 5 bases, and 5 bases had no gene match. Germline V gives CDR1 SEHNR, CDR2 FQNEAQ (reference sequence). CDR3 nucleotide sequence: TGTGCCAGCAGCCCCGGACAGGTACAAGAGACCCAGTACTTC. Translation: CASSPGQVQETQYF. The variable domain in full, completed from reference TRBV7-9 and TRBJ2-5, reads DTGVSQNPRHKITKRGQNVTFRCDPISEHNRLYWYRQTLGQGPEFLTYFQNEAQLEKSRLLSDRFSAERPKGSFSTLEIQRTEQGDSAMYLCASSPGQVQETQYFGPGTRLLVL.

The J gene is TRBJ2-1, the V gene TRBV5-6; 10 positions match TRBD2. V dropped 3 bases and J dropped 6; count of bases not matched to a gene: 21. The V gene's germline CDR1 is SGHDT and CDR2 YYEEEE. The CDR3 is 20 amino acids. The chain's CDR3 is CASSWDRELAGPSFSNEQFF. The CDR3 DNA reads TGTGCCAGCAGCTGGGACCGGGAACTAGCGGGGCCCTCCTTCTCCAATGAGCAGTTCTTC.

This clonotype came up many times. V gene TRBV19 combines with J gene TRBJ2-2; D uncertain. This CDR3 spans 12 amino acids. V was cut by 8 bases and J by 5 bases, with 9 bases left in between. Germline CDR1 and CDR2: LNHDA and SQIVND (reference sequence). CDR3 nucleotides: TGTGCCAGTGTACTGGGGACCGGGGAGCTGTTTTTT. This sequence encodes CASVLGTGELFF.

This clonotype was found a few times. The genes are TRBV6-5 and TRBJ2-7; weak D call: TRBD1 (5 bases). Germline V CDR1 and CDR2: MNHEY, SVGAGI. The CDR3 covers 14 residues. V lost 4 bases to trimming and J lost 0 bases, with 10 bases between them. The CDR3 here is CASSWQGASYEQYF. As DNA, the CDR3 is TGTGCCAGCAGTTGGCAGGGTGCCTCCTACGAGCAGTACTTC.

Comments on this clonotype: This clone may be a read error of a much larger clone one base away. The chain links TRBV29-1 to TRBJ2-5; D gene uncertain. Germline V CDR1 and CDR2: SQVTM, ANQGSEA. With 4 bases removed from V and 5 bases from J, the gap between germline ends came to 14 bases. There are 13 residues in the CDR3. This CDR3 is CSVAPLQWETQYF. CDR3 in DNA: TGCAGCGTTGCACCCCTACAATGGGAGACCCAGTACTTC.

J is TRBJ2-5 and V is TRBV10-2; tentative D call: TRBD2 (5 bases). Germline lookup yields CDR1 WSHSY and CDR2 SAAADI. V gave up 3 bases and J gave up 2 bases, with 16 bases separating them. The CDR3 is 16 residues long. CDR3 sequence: CASSEKMPAAQETQYF. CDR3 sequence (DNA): TGCGCCAGCAGTGAAAAGATGCCAGCGGCTCAAGAGACCCAGTACTTC.

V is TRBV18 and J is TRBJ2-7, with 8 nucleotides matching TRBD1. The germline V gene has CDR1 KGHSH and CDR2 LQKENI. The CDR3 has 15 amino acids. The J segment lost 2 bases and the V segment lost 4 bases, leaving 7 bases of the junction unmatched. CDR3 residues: CASSLSTGAAYEQYF. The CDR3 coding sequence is TGTGCCAGCTCACTTTCGACAGGGGCAGCCTACGAGCAGTACTTC.

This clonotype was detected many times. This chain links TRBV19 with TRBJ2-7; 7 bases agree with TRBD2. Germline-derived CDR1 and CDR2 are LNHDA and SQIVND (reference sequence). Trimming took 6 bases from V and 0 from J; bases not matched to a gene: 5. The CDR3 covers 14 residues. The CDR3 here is CASSLGLSSYEQYF. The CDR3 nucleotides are TGTGCCAGTAGCCTGGGACTAAGCTCCTACGAGCAGTACTTC. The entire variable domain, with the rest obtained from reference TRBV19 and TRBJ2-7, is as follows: DGGITQSPKYLFRKEGQNVTLSCEQNLNHDAMYWYRQDPGQGLRLIYYSQIVNDFQKGDIAEGYSVSREKKESFPLTVTSAQKNPTAFYLCASSLGLSSYEQYFGPGTRLTVT.

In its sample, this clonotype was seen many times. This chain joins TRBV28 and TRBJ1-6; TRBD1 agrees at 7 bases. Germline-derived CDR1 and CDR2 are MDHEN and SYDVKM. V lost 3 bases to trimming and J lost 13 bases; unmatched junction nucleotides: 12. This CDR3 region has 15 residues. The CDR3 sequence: CASSLANRGVGPLHF. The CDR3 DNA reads TGTGCCAGCAGTTTGGCTAACAGGGGAGTTGGGCCCCTCCACTTT.